This TCR beta chain is from a study of Graves' ophthalmopathy and Graves' hyperthyroidism. Study-level results: Most clonotypes expanded in thyroid above 0.001 frequency were present in blood too. A classifier, a 13-signature model, separated ophthalmopathy from stable hyperthyroidism with 87.88% sensitivity and roughly 80% specificity.

Trimming at V came to 0 bases and at J to 7 bases, leaving 6 bases not matched to a gene. The CDR3 is made up of 15 amino acids. Germline CDR1 and CDR2: SGDLS and YYNGEE. Other autoimmune disease, uncontrolled infection, pregnancy and lactation led to exclusion. As diagnostic evidence, clinical symptoms, serum thyroxine, TRAb, thyroid ultrasound and orbital computed tomography were relied upon. The authors amplified TCR beta CDR3 regions from RNA transcripts. A first-round RT-PCR used HTBI primers, followed by a second-round multiplex PCR. TCRdb recomputed calls from the multiplex PCR reads with MiXCR, one row per CDR3 protein. The sample holds 650,000 to 900,000 distinct CDR3 sequences, roughly 40% seen once. Details on this clonotype: Its matching antigen is unknown.

The source of this sequence is an adult man with Graves' ophthalmopathy. The sample taken for sequencing was peripheral blood. This chain connects TRBV9 to TRBJ1-5; 8 positions agree with TRBD1. CDR3 coding DNA: TGTGCCAGCAGCGTAGGAGAGACAGGGGTACAGCCCCAGCATTTT. Its protein is CASSVGETGVQPQHF. The entire variable domain, with the rest obtained from reference TRBV9 and TRBJ1-5, is as follows: DSGVTQTPKHLITATGQRVTLRCSPRSGDLSVYWYQQSLDQGLQFLIQYYNGEERAKGNILERFSAQQFPDLHSELNLSSLELGDSALYFCASSVGETGVQPQHFGDGTRLSIL.